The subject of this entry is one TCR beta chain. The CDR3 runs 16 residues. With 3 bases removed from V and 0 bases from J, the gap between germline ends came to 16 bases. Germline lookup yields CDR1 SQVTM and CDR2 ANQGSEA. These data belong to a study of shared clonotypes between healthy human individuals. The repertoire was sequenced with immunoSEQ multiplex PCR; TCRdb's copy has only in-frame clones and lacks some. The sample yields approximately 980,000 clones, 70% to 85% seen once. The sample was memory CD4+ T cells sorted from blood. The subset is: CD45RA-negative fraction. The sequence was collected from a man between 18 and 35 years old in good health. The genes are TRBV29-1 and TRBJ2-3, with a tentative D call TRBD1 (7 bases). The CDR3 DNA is TGCAGCGTTGATAGGGGCAGGGGGACTAGCACAGATACGCAGTATTTT. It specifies CSVDRGRGTSTDTQYF.